This T cell receptor (beta chain) was recovered during a study of blood T cell repertoires in COVID-19. Some clones are missing from TCRdb's copy, which holds only in-frame ones; the method was immunoSEQ multiplex PCR. The table shows 90,000 or so clones, with roughly 87% occurring only once. This clonotype was obtained from a young man with COVID-19, enrolled during active disease. Sequencing input: peripheral blood.

CDR3 residues: CASSPQAGTGELFF. CDR3 nucleotide sequence: TGTGCCAGCAGCCCCCAAGCGGGGACCGGGGAGCTGTTTTTT. The rearrangement uses TRBV11-2 and TRBJ2-2; 7 bases are a match to TRBD2. Germline V gene sequence: CDR1 SGHAT, CDR2 FQNNGV. The ends lost 5 bases at V and 5 bases at J; junction bases unmatched: 5. The CDR3 loop spans 14 amino acids.